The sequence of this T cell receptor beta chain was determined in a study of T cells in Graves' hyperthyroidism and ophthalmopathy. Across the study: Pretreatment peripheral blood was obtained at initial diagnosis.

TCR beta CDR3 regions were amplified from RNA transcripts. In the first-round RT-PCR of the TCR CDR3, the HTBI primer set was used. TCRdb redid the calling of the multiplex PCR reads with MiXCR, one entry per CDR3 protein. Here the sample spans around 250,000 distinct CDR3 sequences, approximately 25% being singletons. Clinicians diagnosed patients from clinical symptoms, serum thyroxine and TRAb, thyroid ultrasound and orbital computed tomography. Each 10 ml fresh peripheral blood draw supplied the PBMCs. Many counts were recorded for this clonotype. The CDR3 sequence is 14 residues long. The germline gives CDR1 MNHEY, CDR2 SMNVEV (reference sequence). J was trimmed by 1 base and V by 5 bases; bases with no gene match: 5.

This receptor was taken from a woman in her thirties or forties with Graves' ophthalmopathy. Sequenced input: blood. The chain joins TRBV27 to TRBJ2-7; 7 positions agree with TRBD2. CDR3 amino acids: CASSRTSLSYEQYF. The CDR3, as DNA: TGTGCCAGCAGTCGGACTAGTCTTTCCTACGAGCAGTACTTC.